This T cell receptor (beta chain) was captured by sequencing in a study of T cells expressing NK-cell markers. As for the study in general: Researchers got TCR beta repertoires out of sorted CD3+CD56+NKG2C+, CD3+CD56+NKG2C- and CD3+CD56-NKG2C+ T cells. The study sequenced eight donors, seven HCMV-seropositive and one seronegative.

The authors generated TCR beta cDNA through 5'RACE template switching with UMIs. TCRdb re-called the 5' RACE reads and catalogs CDR3 proteins one per entry, DNA excluded. Recorded for this sample: 200,000 to 300,000 distinct CDR3 sequences. In the case of this clonotype: The antigen is unknown.

The CDR3 consists of 16 residues. General study points: One observes that, in a few donors, these clonotypes were also the leading ones within the CD3+CD56-NKG2C+ fraction.

The TCR comes from a man younger than 30 in good health. The sample was blood T cells: a sorted CD56 or NKG2C T cell subset, CD4+ or CD8+ T cells, or bulk PBMC T cells (not recorded which). The V call is TRBV12-3 or TRBV12-4, the J call TRBJ2-1; as DNA is missing, the TRBD2 call by TCRdb cannot be tested. This chain's CDR3 is CASSLISGLAVREQFF.